A single sample is the source of the 25 T cell receptor beta chains below, sequenced in a study of identical twins. TCRdb reprocessed the 5' RACE reads via MiXCR and lists one record per CDR3 protein. This table holds 1.5 million or so distinct CDR3 sequences, about 32% found once. Sequenced: cord blood. All receptors derive from a newborn girl in good health.

This CDR3 is CASSPQGAKGYTF. The DNA for the CDR3 is TGTGCCAGCAGCCCACAGGGGGCGAAAGGCTACACCTTC. The chain couples TRBV7-9 to TRBJ1-2; the match to TRBD1 covers 9 bases. Germline V gene data show CDR1 as SEHNR and CDR2 as FQNEAQ (reference sequence). This CDR3 contains 13 residues. The V segment lost 5 bases and the J segment 8 bases; nucleotides outside the gene matches: 6.

This clonotype was counted a few times. The V and J genes are TRBV5-1 and TRBJ2-1, with 8 bases fitting TRBD2. CDR1 is SGHRS and CDR2 is YFSETQ in the germline V gene. J was trimmed by 0 bases and V by 4 bases; bases with no gene match: 6. This CDR3 has 16 residues. The CDR3, as DNA: TGCGCCAGCAGCCCCAAACTAGCGGCCTCCTACAATGAGCAGTTCTTC. Its translation is CASSPKLAASYNEQFF.

This clonotype was picked up a small number of times. This chain's CDR3 is CASSLGLAGVLETQYF. CDR3 DNA: TGTGCCAGCAGCCTGGGACTAGCGGGGGTACTAGAGACCCAGTACTTC. The chain couples TRBV9 to TRBJ2-5, with 14 bases fitting TRBD2. Per germline, CDR1 SGDLS and CDR2 YYNGEE. The CDR3 runs 16 residues. V was clipped by 4 bases and J by 4 bases; unmatched bases: 6.

This sequence joins TRBV7-2 and TRBJ1-5, with no clear D. Germline V CDR1 and CDR2: SGHTA, FQGNSA. With 4 bases removed from V and 1 base from J, the gap between germline ends came to 5 bases. The CDR3 runs to 13 residues. DNA for the CDR3: TGTGCCAGCAGCTATTGGAGCAATCAGCCCCAGCATTTT. Amino acids: CASSYWSNQPQHF.

The chain uses TRBV10-3 and TRBJ2-5; 8 bases map to TRBD2. J gave up 11 bases and V 6 bases, and 20 bases lay outside the gene matches. This CDR3 has 16 residues. CDR1 and CDR2 from the germline V gene are ENHRY and SYGVKD. This chain's CDR3 is CAISFAAGAGDNEQYF. The CDR3 bases are TGTGCCATCAGCTTTGCCGCGGGAGCGGGGGACAATGAGCAGTACTTC.

This clonotype appeared a few times. The chain is built from TRBV30 and TRBJ2-1, with D perhaps TRBD1 (6 bases). V was trimmed by 3 bases and J by 15 bases, leaving 15 bases between them. Looked up from germline, CDR1 is GTSNPN and CDR2 is SVGIG (reference sequence). The CDR3 contains 11 residues. The CDR3 here is CAWSRDTDLFF. The DNA for the CDR3 is TGTGCCTGGAGCCGGGACACAGATCTGTTCTTC.

The chain carries TRBV5-1 and TRBJ2-3; TRBD1 matches 7 bases. Unmatched junction bases numbered 4, after V lost 3 bases and J lost 0 bases. The germline V gene has CDR1 SGHRS and CDR2 YFSETQ. The CDR3 loop spans 15 amino acids. The CDR3 reads CASSSTGYSTDTQYF. The CDR3 DNA sequence: TGCGCCAGCAGCTCGACAGGGTATAGCACAGATACGCAGTATTTT.

The CDR3 loop reads CATSDGRNPNTEAFF. CDR3 DNA sequence: TGTGCCACCAGTGACGGACGTAATCCGAACACTGAAGCTTTCTTT. The genes are TRBV24-1 and TRBJ1-1; no definite D call. The CDR3 is made up of 15 amino acids. In germline, CDR1 is KGHDR, CDR2 SFDVKD. V was trimmed by 4 bases and J by 1 base, leaving 12 bases between them.

This clonotype has just one count. The CDR3 DNA reads TGCAGTGCTAGGGGGACAGGGTACGGGGAGCTGTTTTTT. Amino acids: CSARGTGYGELFF. The chain employs TRBV20-1 and TRBJ2-2, with 9 nucleotides matching TRBD1. This CDR3 is built from 13 residues. The germline V gene has CDR1 DFQATT and CDR2 SNEGSKA (reference sequence). J lost 7 bases, V lost 3 bases, and 3 bases had no gene match.

This clonotype came up once. The rearrangement joins TRBV7-2 to TRBJ2-5, with 12 bases identical to TRBD2. The J segment lost 11 bases and the V segment lost 0 bases, leaving 25 bases of the junction unmatched. Per germline, CDR1 SGHTA and CDR2 FQGNSA. The CDR3 sequence is 21 residues long. CDR3 sequence: CASSLAPPSGLAGNSYNEQYF. CDR3 in DNA: TGTGCCAGCAGCTTAGCGCCTCCGTCGGGACTAGCGGGCAACTCCTACAATGAGCAGTACTTC.

The rearrangement uses TRBV14 and TRBJ2-7, with TRBD1 identical over 7 bases. The CDR3 has 16 amino acids. Germline trimming cut 6 bases from V and 4 bases from J; bases unmatched to any gene: 15. Germline V gene lookup returns CDR1 SGHDN and CDR2 FVKESK. The DNA of the CDR3 is TGTGCCAGCAGTCCACTCCTCGACAGGGTGGGGTACGAGCAGTACTTC. This sequence encodes CASSPLLDRVGYEQYF.

This rearrangement joins TRBV3-1 to TRBJ2-1; TRBD2 might be the D (6 bases). V was clipped by 2 bases and J by 1 base, with 12 bases between them. This CDR3 contains 16 residues. Looked up from germline, CDR1 is LGHDT and CDR2 is YNNKEL (reference sequence). The CDR3 DNA reads TGTGCCAGCAGCCAATTGGCGGGACCTTCCTACAATGAGCAGTTCTTC. Residues: CASSQLAGPSYNEQFF.

This clonotype was picked up a small number of times. The chain has TRBV7-9 and TRBJ2-1; 7 nucleotides agree with TRBD2. The trim removed 9 bases at V and 3 bases at J, leaving 17 bases unmatched. Germline CDR1 and CDR2: SEHNR and FQNEAQ (reference sequence). This CDR3 spans 17 amino acids. The DNA for the CDR3 is TGTGCCAGTCTAGAACTTCGGGCTAGCGGCCTCTACAATGAGCAGTTCTTC. As protein: CASLELRASGLYNEQFF.

Ten or more counts support this clonotype. This rearrangement joins TRBV12-3 or TRBV12-4 to TRBJ2-3; D might be TRBD2 (6 bases). Between the trimmed V and J ends, which lost 1 base and 4 bases, there was a span of 15 bases. This CDR3 contains 16 residues. The CDR3 loop is CASSLVEGTRPDTQYF. Here the CDR3 DNA reads TGTGCCAGCAGTTTAGTGGAGGGGACTCGCCCAGATACGCAGTATTTT.

The chain employs TRBV12-5 and TRBJ1-1, with D perhaps matching TRBD1 (5 bases). Between the trimmed V and J ends, which lost 6 bases and 4 bases, there was a span of 12 bases. This CDR3 contains 13 residues. Germline assignment: CDR1 LGHNT and CDR2 FRNRAP. The CDR3 sequence: CASGDMVGTEAFF. CDR3 sequence (DNA): TGTGCTAGTGGGGACATGGTCGGCACTGAAGCTTTCTTT.

This rearrangement joins TRBV13 to TRBJ2-3; 15 bases map to TRBD2. V trimming: 5 bases; J trimming: 4 bases; junction bases outside the gene matches: 13. This CDR3 contains 19 residues. CDR1 is PRHDT and CDR2 is FYEKMQ in the germline V gene (reference sequence). This CDR3 reads CASSPTDGTSGGIADTQYF. In nucleotides, the CDR3 is TGTGCCAGCAGCCCTACAGACGGGACTAGCGGGGGGATCGCAGATACGCAGTATTTT.

This clonotype was detected many times. The genes are TRBV4-2 and TRBJ2-7, with TRBD2 matching over 8 bases. This CDR3 has 14 residues. Per germline, CDR1 LGHNA and CDR2 YNFKEQ. Germline trimming cut 1 base from V and 4 bases from J; bases unmatched to any gene: 3. CDR3 sequence: CASSQGGLGYEQYF. CDR3 bases: TGTGCCAGCAGCCAAGGGGGACTAGGTTACGAGCAGTACTTC.

This clonotype was seen more than once but under ten times. The chain employs TRBV27 and TRBJ2-3; tentatively, D is TRBD2 (6 bases). The CDR3 spans 16 residues. Germline V gene sequence: CDR1 MNHEY, CDR2 SMNVEV (reference sequence). V was cut by 8 bases and J by 0 bases, with 18 bases left in between. The CDR3 sequence is CASGAGGPPSTDTQYF. The DNA of the CDR3 is TGTGCCAGCGGAGCCGGGGGACCCCCTAGCACAGATACGCAGTATTTT.

The chain carries TRBV7-9 and TRBJ1-5; the D is unclear. Between the trimmed V and J ends, which lost 5 bases and 6 bases, there was a span of 17 bases. This CDR3 has 15 amino acids. The germline V gene has CDR1 SEHNR and CDR2 FQNEAQ (reference sequence). CDR3 amino acids: CASSPETGGGQPQHF. The DNA of the CDR3 is TGTGCCAGCAGCCCCGAGACGGGCGGAGGTCAGCCCCAGCATTTT. Full variable domain (remainder filled in from reference TRBV7-9 and TRBJ1-5): DTGVSQNPRHKITKRGQNVTFRCDPISEHNRLYWYRQTLGQGPEFLTYFQNEAQLEKSRLLSDRFSAERPKGSFSTLEIQRTEQGDSAMYLCASSPETGGGQPQHFGDGTRLSIL.

This clonotype was observed a handful of times. The V call is TRBV7-9, the J call TRBJ2-1; 7 nucleotides line up with TRBD1. The CDR3 length is 17 residues. Germline V gives CDR1 SEHNR, CDR2 FQNEAQ (reference sequence). After removal of 4 bases from V and 3 bases from J, the junction contained 12 bases not matched to a gene. The CDR3 DNA follows: TGTGCCAGCAGCTCTAGCATAGTTCAGGGGGACTACAATGAGCAGTTCTTC. Amino acids: CASSSSIVQGDYNEQFF.

This clonotype has a handful of counts. The V gene is TRBV10-3, the J gene TRBJ1-5; 11 positions agree with TRBD1. The ends lost 0 bases at V and 7 bases at J; junction bases unmatched: 8. The CDR3 contains 17 residues. CDR1 is ENHRY and CDR2 is SYGVKD in the germline V gene. The CDR3 DNA reads TGTGCCATCAGTGAGTCGAAATGGGGACAGGGGGGACAGCCCCAGCATTTT. Amino acids: CAISESKWGQGGQPQHF.

This CDR3 is CSARSPSSGGAYEQYF. The CDR3 region has the DNA TGCAGTGCTAGAAGCCCCTCTAGCGGGGGGGCGTACGAGCAGTACTTC. The chain recombines TRBV20-1 with TRBJ2-5; 12 bases map to TRBD2. The J call may be faulty, since TRBJ2-7 better matches the DNA end. The germline gives CDR1 DFQATT, CDR2 SNEGSKA (reference sequence). The CDR3 contains 16 residues.

The J gene is TRBJ1-5, the V gene TRBV2, with D uncertain. The V end was cut by 3 bases, the J end by 3 bases, with 15 bases between. CDR1 and CDR2 (germline): SNHLY, FYNNEI. The CDR3 sequence is 16 residues long. The CDR3 is CASSDRSAWSNQPQHF. CDR3 nucleotide sequence: TGTGCCAGCAGTGATCGGTCTGCCTGGTCCAATCAGCCCCAGCATTTT. Complete variable domain (other parts from reference TRBV2 and TRBJ1-5): EPEVTQTPSHQVTQMGQEVILRCVPISNHLYFYWYRQILGQKVEFLVSFYNNEISEKSEIFDDQFSVERPDGSNFTLKIRSTKLEDSAMYFCASSDRSAWSNQPQHFGDGTRLSIL.

Only a few counts were recorded for this clonotype. The chain recombines TRBV6-1 with TRBJ2-7; 8 nucleotides agree with TRBD2. The CDR3 totals 17 residues. CDR1 is MNHNS and CDR2 is SASEGT in the germline V gene. J gave up 1 base and V 5 bases, and 13 bases lay outside the gene matches. The CDR3 sequence: CASSQRLTSGGSYEQYF. The CDR3 coding sequence is TGTGCCAGCAGTCAACGTCTTACTAGCGGAGGGTCCTACGAGCAGTACTTC.

The chain is built from TRBV4-1 and TRBJ2-7; the match to TRBD1 covers 8 bases. V gave up 2 bases and J gave up 0 bases; unmatched junction bases: 3. Germline V gives CDR1 MGHRA, CDR2 YSYEKL. The CDR3 is 15 residues long. CDR3 sequence reads: CASSQTDRDSYEQYF. CDR3 DNA sequence: TGCGCCAGCAGCCAAACGGACAGGGACTCCTACGAGCAGTACTTC.